This entry is about one T cell receptor beta chain. Its target is not known. The V end was cut by 0 bases, the J end by 0 bases, with 10 bases between. The CDR3 spans 15 residues. Germline V gives CDR1 SGHRS, CDR2 YFSETQ. This record comes from a study of cytomegalovirus exposure and HLA in healthy donors. The study's findings and limits: Researchers reported in a later analysis that a missense DCLRE1C variant was tied to TCR beta V- and J-gene trimming.

Primers for the PCR totalled 60 Vbeta and 13 Jbeta. Using immunoSEQ multiplex PCR, the repertoire was profiled, and TCRdb retains in-frame clones only, with some absent. The sample consists of 250,000 or so clones, under 90% of them appearing once. This receptor was taken from a human donor in good health. Specimen: PBMCs. The chain joins TRBV5-1 to TRBJ2-7; a possible D gene is TRBD1 (6 bases). CDR3 coding DNA: TGCGCCAGCAGCTTGGCGGGACACAGCTCCTACGAGCAGTACTTC. This encodes CASSLAGHSSYEQYF.